Listed here are 8 T cell receptor beta chains from one sample, sequenced in a study of blood T cell repertoires in COVID-19. Assay: immunoSEQ multiplex PCR; the TCRdb copy retains only in-frame clones and omits some. The table has 65,000 to 70,000 clones, 80% to 90% seen once. Sequenced: peripheral blood. The receptors derive from a woman aged 55 to 70 with acute or convalescent COVID-19.

The CDR3 loop is CASSPEGQGTEAFF. CDR3 bases: TGTGCCAGCTCACCGGAAGGGCAGGGCACTGAAGCTTTCTTT. The rearrangement uses TRBV18 and TRBJ1-1; D might be TRBD1 (5 bases). The ends were cut back, 3 bases at V and 4 bases at J, with 12 bases in the middle. Germline V gives CDR1 KGHSH, CDR2 LQKENI. CDR3 length: 14 residues.

The chain links TRBV7-9 to TRBJ2-5; a weak D match, TRBD1 (6 bases). Germline lookup yields CDR1 SEHNR and CDR2 FQNEAQ (reference sequence). This CDR3 is built from 15 residues. V lost 3 bases and J 5 bases, leaving 16 bases between the germline ends. The DNA of the CDR3 is TGTGCCAGCAGCTTTCCCACAGGGAACGGGGAGACCCAGTACTTC. Protein sequence: CASSFPTGNGETQYF.

The chain is built from TRBV15 and TRBJ2-1; 8 bases fit TRBD2. This CDR3 comprises 15 residues. Germline V gene sequence: CDR1 LNHNV, CDR2 YYDKDF (reference sequence). The ends lost 7 bases at V and 7 bases at J; junction bases unmatched: 12. CDR3 sequence reads: CATNKGGAGVNEQFF. The CDR3 nucleotides are TGTGCCACCAACAAAGGTGGAGCGGGAGTAAATGAGCAGTTCTTC.

V is TRBV15 and J is TRBJ2-1; tentative D call: TRBD1 (5 bases). The length of the CDR3 is 13 residues. The V and J ends lost 0 bases and 9 bases respectively, with 9 bases between them. Germline CDR1 is LNHNV and CDR2 is YYDKDF (reference sequence). The CDR3 spells CATSRDPQGEQFF. The CDR3 region has the DNA TGTGCCACCAGCAGAGATCCGCAGGGTGAGCAGTTCTTC.

This chain uses TRBV11-1 with TRBJ2-1; 8 positions match TRBD2. The V and J ends lost 6 bases and 10 bases, in that order; junction bases with no gene match: 8. Per the germline V gene, CDR1 is SGHAT and CDR2 is FQDESV (reference sequence). The CDR3 extends over 13 amino acids. CDR3 region: CASSFGLAGEQFF. DNA for the CDR3: TGTGCCAGCAGTTTCGGACTAGCTGGGGAGCAGTTCTTC.

Remarks on this clone: Different DNA sequences within this sample yield the same CDR3. The rearrangement uses TRBV12-3 or TRBV12-4 and TRBJ2-3; no clear D. CDR3 length equals 12 residues. The V end was cut by 6 bases, the J end by 0 bases, with 4 bases between. CDR3: CASSSSTDTQYF. CDR3 DNA: TGTGCCAGCAGCTCCAGCACAGATACGCAGTATTTT.

The chain has TRBV5-4 and TRBJ1-1, with D perhaps matching TRBD1 (5 bases). The germline V gene has CDR1 SGHNT and CDR2 YYREEE (reference sequence). V lost 0 bases, J lost 2 bases, and 14 bases lay in between. CDR3 length: 16 residues. The CDR3 is CASSLGRTNVNTEAFF. In DNA, the CDR3 is TGTGCCAGCAGCTTGGGACGGACAAACGTTAACACTGAAGCTTTCTTT.

V is TRBV4-1 and J is TRBJ2-1; 11 bases map to TRBD2. Germline V lookup: CDR1 MGHRA, CDR2 YSYEKL. Losses at the gene ends were 0 bases for V and 7 bases for J; bases not matched to a gene: 5. This CDR3 contains 16 residues. The CDR3 DNA follows: TGCGCCAGCAGCCAAGAGCGGACTAGCGGGTGGAATGAGCAGTTCTTC. Its translation is CASSQERTSGWNEQFF.